This is a list of T cell receptor beta chains from one sample in a study of blood T cells in healthy people across ages. One entry per CDR3 protein results from TCRdb running MiXCR on the 5' RACE reads. The sample includes hundreds of thousands of distinct CDR3 sequences, around 45% of them seen just once. Sequenced: blood. All receptors come from a man at least 80 years old in good health. Each CDR3 is given with its conserved first and last residue. The D gene is left open where the match is weak. Some rows mark clone size as missing; the rest say once, few, many or name a class of expanded clone.

>.|TRBV27|TRBJ2-6|.
TGTGCCAGCAGTTTAAGTTTCGGAGGCTCTGGGGCCAACGTCCTGACTTTC
CASSLSFGGSGANVLTF
>.|TRBV29-1|TRBJ1-1|.
TGCAGCGTTGACAACGGGAGGACTGAAGCTTTCTTT
CSVDNGRTEAFF
>.|TRBV28|TRBJ2-1|few
TGTGCCCGTATCTGGGACAGGCGCTGGACTAGGAGCTCCTACAATGAGCAGTTCTTC
CARIWDRRWTRSSYNEQFF
>.|TRBV12-3/TRBV12-4|TRBJ2-1|.
TGTGCCAGCAGTACCACCGGGGGCGGGGCCTACAATGAGCAGTTCTTC
CASSTTGGGAYNEQFF
>.|TRBV12-3/TRBV12-4|TRBJ2-1|.
TGTGCCAGTGCCAGAGCGACTGCCGATGAGCAGTTCTTC
CASARATADEQFF
>.|TRBV29-1|TRBJ1-2|.
TGCAGCGTTGAAACTCGACCTAACTATGGCTACACCTTC
CSVETRPNYGYTF
>.|TRBV29-1|TRBJ2-3|.
TGCAGCGGTGCCAGACAGAGCACAGATACGCAGTATTTT
CSGARQSTDTQYF
>.|TRBV20-1|TRBJ2-5|many
TGCAGTGCTAGAGAGTTCGGGCGGTTCCAAGAGACCCAGTACTTC
CSAREFGRFQETQYF
>.|TRBV4-2|TRBJ1-2|.
TGTGCCGGCAGCCAAGAAAACTATGGCTACACCTTC
CAGSQENYGYTF
>.|TRBV14|TRBJ2-1|few
TGTGCCAGCAGCCTCGGACGAGTGTCCTACAATGAGCAGTTCTTC
CASSLGRVSYNEQFF
>.|TRBV7-3|TRBJ2-7|.
TGTGCCAGCAGCCCGACCGGGACCCGACATCTTACCTACGAGCAGTACTTC
CASSPTGTRHLTYEQYF